This TCR beta chain was recovered during a study of response to subunit inactivated influenza vaccine. Study-wide results and caveats: Every seasonal influenza vaccination brings in few new T cells, the authors suggested.

About this clonotype: What it binds is unknown.

TCRdb passed the RT-PCR reads through MiXCR, listing each CDR3 protein once. This table holds almost 250,000 distinct CDR3 sequences, 12% found once. CDR3 length: 15 amino acids. CDR1 LGHNA and CDR2 YNFKEQ come from the germline V gene. The V gene lost 0 bases and the J gene lost 7 bases, with 13 bases spanning the gap. The J gene is TRBJ1-3, the V gene TRBV4-2; D unclear. The sequencing here drew on non-naive T cells sorted from PBMCs, taken less than 15 days before vaccination. The source is a man between 50 and 59 years old who received an inactivated influenza vaccine. Here the CDR3 reads CASSQDPAGGNTIYF. The DNA of the CDR3 is TGTGCCAGCAGCCAAGATCCGGCGGGCGGGAACACCATATATTTT.